Here is one T cell receptor (beta chain) with its context. Measured with immunoSEQ multiplex PCR; TCRdb has only the in-frame clones, and not every one. Altogether about 71,000 clones are present, 85% to 90% being singletons, with the ten largest covering around 2.5%. The CDR3 extends over 13 amino acids. Germline lookup yields CDR1 GTSNPN and CDR2 SVGIG (reference sequence). The V and J ends lost 2 bases and 3 bases, in that order; junction bases with no gene match: 3. The data are from a study of blood T cell repertoires in COVID-19. Sequenced material: peripheral blood. This TCR was recovered from a man aged 45-65 years with acute or convalescent COVID-19. The chain combines TRBV30 with TRBJ1-2, with 7 positions matching TRBD1. The CDR3 loop reads CAWSSQGDYGYTF. Here the CDR3 DNA reads TGTGCCTGGAGTTCCCAGGGGGACTATGGCTACACCTTC.